The entry below describes one T cell receptor (beta chain). Its antigen remains unknown. Using immunoSEQ multiplex PCR, the repertoire was profiled, and TCRdb retains in-frame clones only, with some absent. Seen here are some 140,000 clones, around nine tenths observed once, and the top ten hold approximately 0.17%. The data derive from a study of graft-versus-host responses after intestinal transplantation. Background on the study: Every recipient had anti-thymocyte globulin induction and two to three years of tacrolimus plus steroids. Study results and limitations: Detected in recipient marrow were GvH clones, some of which were first observed in ileum or blood. When patients had graft-donor T cell macrochimerism, their allografts held high graft-versus-host to host-versus-graft clonal ratios.

Germline CDR1 SEHNR, CDR2 FQNEAQ (reference sequence). The length of the CDR3 is 13 residues. V was cut by 7 bases and J by 3 bases, with 12 bases left in between. The sequence was obtained from a human donor who received an intestinal transplant. The sequences come from unstimulated CD4+ T cells sorted from spleen or lymph node cells, collected before intestinal transplant. This chain connects TRBV7-9 to TRBJ1-1; TRBD1 might be the D (6 bases). In DNA, the CDR3 is TGTGCCAGCAACCTAAGGGGGGACACTGAAGCTTTCTTT. It encodes CASNLRGDTEAFF.